Listed here are 20 T cell receptor beta chains from one sample, sequenced in a study of Ad26.COV2.S vaccination and SARS-CoV-2 variants (dated by TCRdb to the early 2020s). This sample's treatment or condition label indicates: about 20 received Ad26.COV2.S at low or high dose, single or two shots; 5 received placebo; per-sample allocation not given. Repertoires of vaccine and placebo recipients were sequenced from samples taken on day 63 after the first injection. The library relied on the immunoSEQ multiplex PCR assay. TCRdb holds this immuneACCESS table with in-frame rearrangements only. Some clones are missing; in checked studies, unresolved V genes explain under half, and the rest has no known cause. The sample records about 350,000 clones, about 85% of which are singletons. Roughly 3.3% of the sample comes from the top ten. The sample in question was peripheral blood, obtained in a trial of Ad26.COV2.S vaccine versus placebo. These receptors all come from a person between 18 and 65 years old who received the Ad26.COV2.S COVID-19 vaccine or a placebo.

This chain uses TRBV27 with TRBJ2-3, with a possible D match to TRBD2 (6 bases). Germline assignment: CDR1 MNHEY and CDR2 SMNVEV (reference sequence). Trimming cost V 5 bases and J 4 bases, with 16 bases left between them. CDR3 length: 15 amino acids. The CDR3 DNA sequence: TGTGCCAGCAGTCCATGGACTTTAGCGGCAGATACGCAGTATTTT. This gives the protein CASSPWTLAADTQYF.

This rearrangement joins TRBV5-6 to TRBJ2-7; TRBD1 aligns across 8 bases. Germline assignment: CDR1 SGHDT and CDR2 YYEEEE. With V trimmed by 3 bases and J by 2 bases, 4 bases remained unmatched. This CDR3 has 14 amino acids. The CDR3 here is CASSWARGPYEQYF. DNA of the CDR3: TGTGCCAGCAGCTGGGCCAGGGGGCCCTACGAGCAGTACTTC.

The chain combines TRBV7-9 with TRBJ2-3; D gene ambiguous. Germline-derived CDR1 and CDR2 are SEHNR and FQNEAQ (reference sequence). V was clipped by 2 bases and J by 2 bases, with 11 bases between them. The CDR3 contains 15 residues. The CDR3 here is CASSLLLVTTDTQYF. The CDR3 DNA reads as TGTGCCAGCAGCTTACTTCTGGTTACCACAGATACGCAGTATTTT.

V usage is TRBV10-3 and J usage is TRBJ2-7; 9 nucleotides match TRBD2. Trimming at V came to 11 bases and at J to 3 bases, leaving 11 bases not matched to a gene. The germline V gene has CDR1 ENHRY and CDR2 SYGVKD. This CDR3 spans 14 amino acids. The CDR3 region has the DNA TGTGCCGTAAGCGGGGGGCCTCGGGACTACGAGCAGTACTTC. It specifies CAVSGGPRDYEQYF.

The rearrangement links TRBV4-3 to TRBJ2-1, with unresolved D. Germline-derived CDR1 and CDR2 are LGHNA and YSLEER. The CDR3 spans 16 residues. Trimming left V 0 bases short and J 5 bases short, with 14 bases between. The CDR3 region has the DNA TGCGCCAGCAGCCAAGAAGCCTTTTGGGTGGACAATGAGCAGTTCTTC. This translates into CASSQEAFWVDNEQFF.

As DNA, the CDR3 is TGTGCCAGCAGGCTAGCGGGAGGGCTTAGAGAGACCCAGTACTTC. As protein: CASRLAGGLRETQYF. The chain links TRBV6-5 to TRBJ2-5, with 12 bases matching TRBD2. The CDR3 has 15 amino acids. The J segment lost 4 bases and the V segment lost 6 bases, leaving 6 bases of the junction unmatched. Germline lookup yields CDR1 MNHEY and CDR2 SVGAGI.

CDR3 protein: CASSFATGGNGEQYF. The DNA of the CDR3 is TGCGCCAGCAGCTTTGCGACAGGGGGAAATGGCGAGCAGTACTTC. This sequence joins TRBV5-1 and TRBJ2-7; the match to TRBD1 covers 9 bases. CDR1 is SGHRS, CDR2 YFSETQ, per germline. V was clipped by 2 bases and J by 6 bases; unmatched bases: 9. The CDR3 is made up of 15 amino acids.

V and J are TRBV11-3 and TRBJ2-2; D possibly corresponds to TRBD2 (6 bases). Germline CDR1 SGHNT, CDR2 YENEEA. V was clipped by 5 bases and J by 0 bases, with 7 bases between them. The CDR3 spans 14 residues. CDR3 nucleotides: TGTGCCAGCAGCCGGGACTCGAACACCGGGGAGCTGTTTTTT. This codes for CASSRDSNTGELFF.

J is TRBJ2-1 and V is TRBV30; 13 bases align to TRBD2. The V gene end was trimmed by 3 bases and the J gene end by 4 bases; junction bases not matched to a gene: 9. The CDR3 is 17 amino acids. Germline-derived CDR1 and CDR2 are GTSNPN and SVGIG (reference sequence). CDR3 region: CAWRTSGGFRAYNEQFF. Here the CDR3 DNA reads TGTGCCTGGAGGACTAGCGGGGGGTTCCGGGCGTACAATGAGCAGTTCTTC.

This clone was seen only once. V usage is TRBV14 and J usage is TRBJ2-7; D perhaps matches TRBD1 (5 bases). Germline CDR1 SGHDN, CDR2 FVKESK. The CDR3 has 15 amino acids. Trimming pared 0 bases from V and 6 bases from J, leaving 15 bases between. CDR3: CASSQEDTPTSEQYF. As DNA, the CDR3 is TGTGCCAGCAGCCAAGAGGACACCCCTACCAGCGAGCAGTACTTC.

The chain has TRBV5-8 and TRBJ2-1; weak D call: TRBD2 (7 bases). Germline CDR1 SGHTS, CDR2 YDEGEE. Trimming pared 1 base from V and 15 bases from J, leaving 14 bases between. The CDR3 is 12 amino acids. The CDR3 DNA reads TGTGCCAGCAGCTTGTTTCCGGGGGGCCTGTTCTTC. Protein: CASSLFPGGLFF.

V and J are TRBV19 and TRBJ2-7; no clear D gene. The V end was cut by 3 bases, the J end by 5 bases, with 11 bases between. This CDR3 is 13 amino acids long. CDR1 is LNHDA, CDR2 SQIVND, per germline (reference sequence). In DNA form, the CDR3 reads TGTGCCAGTAGTATGGGTACCCTCCACGAGCAGTACTTC. Translation gives CASSMGTLHEQYF. Full variable domain (rest looked up from reference TRBV19 and TRBJ2-7): DGGITQSPKYLFRKEGQNVTLSCEQNLNHDAMYWYRQDPGQGLRLIYYSQIVNDFQKGDIAEGYSVSREKKESFPLTVTSAQKNPTAFYLCASSMGTLHEQYFGPGTRLTVT.

This rearrangement joins TRBV7-9 to TRBJ1-1; D not resolved. The CDR3 totals 13 residues. The ends were cut back, 11 bases at V and 1 base at J, with 14 bases in the middle. CDR1 and CDR2 from the germline V gene are SEHNR and FQNEAQ (reference sequence). The CDR3 spells CAGEDSRNTEAFF. The CDR3 region has the DNA TGTGCCGGTGAAGATTCGAGGAACACTGAAGCTTTCTTT.

With respect to this clone: Its ends do not fully match the called genes, so a read error is possible. This chain connects TRBV6-2 or TRBV6-3 to TRBJ1-6; D unresolved. Germline V lookup: CDR1 MNHEY, CDR2 SVGEGT. This CDR3 contains 11 residues. The CDR3 is CASTPPTPFYF. As DNA, the CDR3 is TGTGCCAGCACCCCCCCGACCCCGTTTTACTTT.

The chain couples TRBV6-2 or TRBV6-3 to TRBJ1-2, with a possible D match to TRBD1 (5 bases). The CDR3 extends over 14 amino acids. V was trimmed by 6 bases and J by 8 bases, leaving 19 bases between them. Germline CDR1 reads MNHEY; CDR2 reads SVGEGT. CDR3 amino acids: CASSWGRTGSGYTF. CDR3 bases: TGTGCCAGCAGCTGGGGACGGACTGGGAGCGGCTACACCTTC.

The J gene is TRBJ1-1, the V gene TRBV15; D is undetermined. The germline gives CDR1 LNHNV, CDR2 YYDKDF (reference sequence). V dropped 0 bases and J dropped 1 base, with 6 bases sitting between them. This CDR3 is 14 amino acids long. CDR3 nucleotide sequence: TGTGCCACCAGCAGAGAACGAGGGAACACTGAAGCTTTCTTT. This codes for CATSRERGNTEAFF.

The chain carries TRBV6-2 or TRBV6-3 and TRBJ1-5; D possibly corresponds to TRBD1 (5 bases). The CDR3 extends over 17 amino acids. V dropped 4 bases and J dropped 2 bases, with 18 bases sitting between them. Germline V gene data show CDR1 as MNHEY and CDR2 as SVGEGT. CDR3 residues: CASSSHRGDSGNQPQHF. The CDR3 DNA reads TGTGCCAGCAGTTCCCATCGGGGGGACTCAGGCAATCAGCCCCAGCATTTT.

For the CDR3, the DNA is TGTGCCAGCTCCTTAGACAGGGGGTCAGATCAGCCCCAGCATTTT. This encodes CASSLDRGSDQPQHF. The chain carries TRBV18 and TRBJ1-5; 9 nucleotides align to TRBD1. CDR3 length: 15 amino acids. J was trimmed by 5 bases and V by 6 bases; bases with no gene match: 8. Germline V gives CDR1 KGHSH, CDR2 LQKENI. The full variable domain, in which reference TRBV18 and TRBJ1-5 provide the parts outside the CDR3, is NAGVMQNPRHLVRRRGQEARLRCSPMKGHSHVYWYRQLPEEGLKFMVYLQKENIIDESGMPKERFSAEFPKEGPSILRIQQVVRGDSAAYFCASSLDRGSDQPQHFGDGTRLSIL.

The chain carries TRBV7-2 and TRBJ1-3; 7 bases are shared with TRBD1. The CDR3 totals 15 residues. Unmatched junction bases numbered 4, after V lost 5 bases and J lost 0 bases. Germline CDR1 SGHTA, CDR2 FQGNSA. CDR3 bases: TGTGCCAGCAGCCGCCGACAGGGCTCTGGAAACACCATATATTTT. Its translation: CASSRRQGSGNTIYF.

The chain joins TRBV6-6 to TRBJ2-7; 7 bases map to TRBD1. Germline CDR1 MNHNY, CDR2 SVGAGI (reference sequence). The junction had 6 bases not matched to a gene; V was cut back by 4 bases and J by 6 bases. This CDR3 has 13 amino acids. The CDR3 spells CASSSPNRGEQYF. The CDR3 DNA reads as TGTGCCAGCAGTTCACCAAACAGGGGCGAGCAGTACTTC.